Sequencing of this TCR beta chain was carried out in a study of cytomegalovirus exposure and HLA in healthy donors. General study points: In vitro assays verified that a few CMV-associated chains recognized CMV antigens specifically. Evidence from a later analysis indicated that most CMV-associated TCR beta chains looked HLA-restricted.

The PCR had 60 Vbeta and 13 Jbeta primers. Data came from immunoSEQ multiplex PCR; TCRdb stores just in-frame clones and leaves some out. This table holds some 200,000 clones, roughly 80% found once. From germline, CDR1 is KGHSH and CDR2 LQKENI. The V end was cut by 2 bases, the J end by 0 bases, with 14 bases between. The CDR3 runs to 17 residues. This clone was counted only a few times. Its antigen is still unknown. V is TRBV18 and J is TRBJ2-1; D unresolved. This TCR was sampled from a young woman in good health and CMV-seronegative. Specimen: PBMCs. The CDR3 loop reads CASSPGARPSSYNEQFF. The CDR3 DNA is TGTGCCAGCTCACCAGGCGCTAGGCCGAGCTCCTACAATGAGCAGTTCTTC.